Sequencing of this T cell receptor beta chain was carried out in a study of blood T cell repertoires in COVID-19. Sequenced by immunoSEQ multiplex PCR; TCRdb stores in-frame clones only, minus some. The table includes about 110,000 clones, approximately 81% detected once. This receptor was taken from a human donor in a cohort sampled during active COVID-19. Source material: peripheral blood.

CDR3 sequence: CASSTTGERGYTF. The CDR3 coding sequence is TGCGCCAGCAGCACCACAGGGGAGCGTGGCTACACCTTC. The V call is TRBV5-1, the J call TRBJ1-2, with 7 nucleotides matching TRBD1. With 4 bases clipped from V and 7 bases from J, the junction kept 7 bases outside the gene matches. Germline-derived CDR1 and CDR2 are SGHRS and YFSETQ. CDR3 length equals 13 residues.